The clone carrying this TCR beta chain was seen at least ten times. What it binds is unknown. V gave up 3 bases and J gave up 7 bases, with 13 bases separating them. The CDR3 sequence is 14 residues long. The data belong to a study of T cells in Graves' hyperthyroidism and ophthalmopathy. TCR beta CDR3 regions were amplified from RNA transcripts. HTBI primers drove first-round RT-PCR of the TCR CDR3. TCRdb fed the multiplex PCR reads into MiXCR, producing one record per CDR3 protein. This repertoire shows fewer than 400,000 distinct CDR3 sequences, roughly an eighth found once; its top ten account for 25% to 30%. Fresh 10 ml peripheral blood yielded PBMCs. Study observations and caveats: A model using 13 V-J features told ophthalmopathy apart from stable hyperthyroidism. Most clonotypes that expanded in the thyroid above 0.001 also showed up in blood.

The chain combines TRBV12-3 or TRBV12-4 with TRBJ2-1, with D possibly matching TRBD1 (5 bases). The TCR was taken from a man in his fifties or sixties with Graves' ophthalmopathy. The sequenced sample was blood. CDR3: CASSFNQGGNEQFF. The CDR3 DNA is TGTGCCAGCAGTTTTAATCAGGGTGGGAATGAGCAGTTCTTC.